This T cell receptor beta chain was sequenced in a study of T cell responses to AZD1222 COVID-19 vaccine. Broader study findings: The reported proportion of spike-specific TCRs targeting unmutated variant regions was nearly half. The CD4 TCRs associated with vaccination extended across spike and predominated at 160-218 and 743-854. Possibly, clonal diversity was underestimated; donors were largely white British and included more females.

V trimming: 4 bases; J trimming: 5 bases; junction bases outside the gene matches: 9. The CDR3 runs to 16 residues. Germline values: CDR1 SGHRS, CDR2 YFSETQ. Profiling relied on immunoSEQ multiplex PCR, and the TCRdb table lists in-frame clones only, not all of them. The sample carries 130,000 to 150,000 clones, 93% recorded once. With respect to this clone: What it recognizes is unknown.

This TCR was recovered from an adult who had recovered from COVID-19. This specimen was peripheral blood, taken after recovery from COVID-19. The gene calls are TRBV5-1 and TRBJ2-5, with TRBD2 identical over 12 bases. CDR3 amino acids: CASSTPLAGGAETQYF. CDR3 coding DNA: TGCGCCAGCAGCACCCCACTAGCGGGAGGCGCCGAGACCCAGTACTTC.